This TCR beta chain was sequenced for a study of cytomegalovirus exposure and HLA in healthy donors (dated by TCRdb to the late 2010s). For the wider study: According to an earlier analysis of several hundred of the donors, some 170 million T cells yielded 117 million unique TCR beta sequences and 250 to 350 Gb of sequence data. Roughly 300 gigabases of sequencing data and tens of millions of unique TCR sequences were included in an early release covering several hundred HLA-typed donors. The genetic ancestry cluster associated with self-reported Caucasian donors included approximately 85% of the approximately 430 genotyped donors. The study aimed to test whether cataloging public T cell receptors could reveal signatures of past pathogen exposure. Using immunosequencing, the study profiled T cell repertoires from about 620 subjects and related those repertoires to cytomegalovirus serostatus. Besides the first cohort of hundreds of subjects, a separate validation cohort made up of over 95 different subjects was used. To predict cytomegalovirus infection status, the study combined high-throughput TCR immunosequencing, statistical association of individual TCRs with disease status, and machine learning. A later analysis re-examined previously published TCR beta repertoires from around 670 donors and added high-resolution HLA genotyping to investigate patterns of TCR occurrence. Rather than drawing on any new phenotypic data, the later analysis identified candidate immune exposures from TCR beta sequences and the way those sequences occurred across donors. In an earlier analysis of a few hundred of the donors, high-throughput TCR beta sequencing was used to judge whether each TCR beta V gene segment behaved as functional or pseudogenic. Donor age, sex, ethnicity and CMV serostatus were compiled together with the repertoire data. In a later genetic analysis, genome-wide SNP genotypes for about 55% of the roughly 700 donors were used, and that subset was treated as a discovery cohort. All discovery cohort repertoires had been generated on a single sequencing platform. HLA typing included class I and class II loci at four-digit resolution. The number of donors typed differed by locus, with about 620-630 for A, B, C, DRB1 and DQB1, more than 500 for DQA1, approximately 570 for DPA1, and 400 to 490 for DPB1. Four to six DR-DQ haplotypes were handled as single units for association and clustering because linkage in the cohort was strong. Among roughly 400 genotyped donors of the cohort, an average of around 250,000 unique TCR beta nucleotide sequences was sequenced per donor, of which about 20% were non-productive.

Concerning this clone: It lacks a known antigen. Per-nucleotide qualities are absent, and no much larger clonotype sits a single base away.

The receptor library was made with the immunoSEQ multiplex PCR assay. A mixture of 60 forward primers for TCR Vbeta segments and 13 reverse primers for TCR Jbeta segments was used in the multiplex PCR. The CDR3 region of rearranged TCR beta genes was amplified from genomic DNA by a multiplex PCR assay. Amplified TCR beta libraries were sequenced as 87-base-pair reads on the Illumina HiSeq System. Per the original workflow: A later analysis counted tens of millions of unique TCR beta chains across the 690 or so repertoires, and 10 million to 11 million of these chains were shared by at least two donors. To remove PCR and sequencing errors, raw reads were error-corrected and collapsed into unique sequences using a nearest-neighbor algorithm that merged closely related sequences. To assign V, D and J gene segments, CDR3 sequences were aligned to IMGT reference sequences. For a sequence to be retained, a match of at least six nucleotides was required to both a V gene segment and a J gene segment. A rearrangement counted as productive if the CDR3 had no stop codons and remained in frame with V and J, and every other rearrangement counted as non-productive. CDR3 was defined according to IMGT convention as the region running from the second conserved V-encoded cysteine to the conserved J-encoded phenylalanine. The earlier analysis of a few hundred of the donors excluded any sequence lacking an unambiguous match to a single V gene segment. An earlier analysis of several hundred of the donors called V segments functional above 56.7% productive rearrangements and segregating when the between-donor standard deviation exceeded 5%. To diagnose cytomegalovirus status from the catalog of TCR beta chain sequences, a statistical classification framework was built. V and J gene assignment, in a later analysis, came from comparing TCR nucleotide sequences with IMGT/GENE-DB human TR gene sequences. In a later analysis, CDR3 sequences and most-parsimonious VDJ recombination scenarios were assigned using the TCRdist pipeline. In a later analysis, each TCR beta chain was defined by its CDR3 amino acid sequence together with its V-gene family, and reads without a unique V-gene family were excluded. A later analysis removed roughly 590 highly shared, low-generation-probability nucleotide sequences to deal with suspected cross-contamination and a sequencing artifact. For each public chain, a later analysis derived a clonal expansion index from normalized ranks of inferred template counts within each repertoire. In a later analysis, generation probabilities were computed using a VDJ recombination model fitted to out-of-frame rearrangements, and the results were checked against IGoR. Hypergeometric tests were used in a later analysis to score TCR-TCR, TCR-HLA and TCR-CMV co-occurrence, with a repertoire-size bias correction applied to the TCR pairs. False discovery rates were estimated in a later analysis by permuting HLA or CMV assignments 20 times. In a later analysis, co-occurring TCRs were grouped using DBSCAN, and TCRdist sequence similarity was added for clustering within HLA-allele-positive subsets. Co-occurrence clustering excluded repertoires with fewer than 30,000 or more than 120,000 public chains, plus five with anomalous nucleotide sharing. Imported from immuneACCESS, the table was reduced by TCRdb to in-frame sequences with V and J called. These copies leave out some clones; in studies compared against another copy, an unresolved V gene accounts for under half, and the cause of the remainder is not known. For V, J and clone size, that table is used; D and trimming come from the DNA. Here the sample has 150,000 to 200,000 clones; around 68% occur a single time. The ten largest clones capture approximately 1.5% of the sample.

The cohort was made up of under 800 healthy bone marrow donors. At the time of sampling, every cohort member was nominally healthy, though immune exposures that went unrecorded were likely present. The donor was CMV seronegative and was included in the group of a few hundred seronegative cohort members. A peripheral blood sample was collected from each donor, and TCR beta sequencing was performed on peripheral blood mononuclear cells. Genomic DNA extraction from the blood cell samples was performed with the Qiagen DNeasy Blood Extraction Kit. CDR1 and CDR2 are drawn from the germline V gene (reference sequence): LNHNV, YYDKDF. The CDR3 sequence holds 14 residues, the cysteine and phenylalanine included. Only the CDR3 part of the read is kept: 42 bases, read in frame from the first base. The V end gives up 2 bases and the J end 3 bases, leaving 4 bases in the junction not matched to a gene. Overall study outcomes, separate from this receptor: An association between a missense DCLRE1C variant and V-gene and J-gene trimming of TCR beta chains was found in a later genetic analysis and replicated in an independent cohort. A cluster of highly shared sequence variants was judged likely to be a technical artifact of the sequencing pipeline. The 87-base-pair reads could not distinguish some IMGT-functional V segments, including TRBV6-2 and TRBV6-3, so those segments were excluded. Because HLA typing was unavailable for some donors at each locus, only the typed subset was used in association tests. Across donors, most TCR sequences were observed very rarely, whereas some public TCRs were present in many individuals. Around 16 rarely observed V segments, including chromosome 9 orphons, were excluded from the earlier analysis of about 600 of the donors because counts were too low. The cohort was sequenced for TCR beta chains only, and without alpha or paired-chain data the features that could be detected were limited. In a later analysis, HLA-associated TCR beta chains were found to be more clonally expanded and to have lower generation probabilities than equally common non-associated chains. For the cohort, immune exposure information was limited to CMV serostatus. The authors suggested that the approach could potentially be extended to other disease states and immunological phenotypes. In both the original and validation cohorts, the classifier was reported to diagnose cytomegalovirus status with high specificity and sensitivity. In the study, about 150 TCR beta chains were listed as associated with cytomegalovirus. Linkage disequilibrium might explain the correlated functional status among segregating V segments, but an unknown experimental factor could not be ruled out. A later analysis found that most CMV-associated TCR beta chains appeared HLA-restricted, with HLA associations seemingly driven largely by CMV exposure. In an earlier analysis of 450 to 750 of the donors, most TCR beta V segments appeared in productive rearrangements about 87% or about 30% of the time, broadly matching IMGT annotations. Presence/absence analyses assumed roughly uniform sequencing depth across donors, an assumption that may not hold. According to a later analysis, TCR association rates differed among HLA loci, with DRB1 alleles showing the most associated TCRs and HLA-C alleles showing the fewest. A later genetic analysis reported fewer N-insertions in productive TCRs among donors in an Asian-associated ancestry cluster than the roughly 650-donor mean. In vitro tests confirmed that three of the cytomegalovirus-associated TCR beta chains recognize cytomegalovirus antigens. Assigning TCR associations to individual alleles was difficult when HLA alleles, especially DR and DQ, strongly co-occurred. A later analysis reported that several top co-occurrence clusters appeared linked to parvovirus B19, influenza, CMV and Epstein-Barr virus. A further reported finding was that TCR beta sequences accurately predicted the HLA-A and HLA-B alleles for most subjects in the first cohort. Specific HLA alleles were associated with some 15,000 TCR beta sequences at a false discovery rate of 0.05 in a later analysis.

The clonotype originates from a girl under 18 in good health and CMV-seronegative. Rearrangement joined TRBV15 to TRBJ2-7; 7 bases in the junction line up with TRBD2. Sequencing was performed on PBMCs. The CDR3 is CATSRPGRGYEQYF. In nucleotide form, the sequence is TGTGCCACCAGCAGACCTGGGAGGGGCTACGAGCAGTACTTC. Reference TRBV15 and TRBJ2-7 genes cover what lies past the CDR3, so the full variable domain is DAMVIQNPRYQVTQFGKPVTLSCSQTLNHNVMYWYQQKSSQAPKLLFHYYDKDFNNEADTPDNFQSRRPNTSFCFLDIRSPGLGDTAMYLCATSRPGRGYEQYFGPGTRLTVT.